Each of the 18 T cell receptor beta chains below was sequenced from the same sample in a study of T cell changes during pregnancy in multiple sclerosis. Profiling relied on immunoSEQ multiplex PCR, and the TCRdb table lists in-frame clones only, not all of them. This sample has about 69,000 clones; around 92% occur once, and the top ten carry 2%. This material consisted of peripheral blood, taken in the third trimester of pregnancy. These TCRs come from a female donor in good health, enrolled as a control in a pregnancy study.

The rearrangement joins TRBV11-2 to TRBJ2-1; D perhaps matches TRBD1 (6 bases). CDR1 and CDR2 from the germline V gene are SGHAT and FQNNGV. This CDR3 is 18 amino acids long. The V end lost 1 base, the J end lost 4 bases, and 20 bases lay between the germline ends. The CDR3 DNA follows: TGTGCCAGCAGCTTAGGGTACTGGGGGCGCACTTCATACAATGAGCAGTTCTTC. This translates into CASSLGYWGRTSYNEQFF.

The chain joins TRBV6-6 to TRBJ2-2; 7 bases fit TRBD2. J lost 6 bases, V lost 0 bases, and 7 bases had no gene match. The CDR3 runs to 16 residues. CDR1 and CDR2 (germline): MNHNY, SVGAGI (reference sequence). CDR3 region: CASSYSSLAVAGELFF. In nucleotides, the CDR3 is TGTGCCAGCAGTTACTCGAGCCTAGCGGTTGCCGGGGAGCTGTTTTTT.

V usage is TRBV7-9 and J usage is TRBJ2-2; D is perhaps TRBD2 (5 bases). The V end was cut by 5 bases, the J end by 6 bases, with 13 bases between. This CDR3 comprises 14 residues. Germline assignment: CDR1 SEHNR and CDR2 FQNEAQ (reference sequence). The CDR3 region has the DNA TGTGCCAGCAGCCTTGGACTTCCCGCCGGGGAGCTGTTTTTT. This gives the protein CASSLGLPAGELFF.

This chain links TRBV28 with TRBJ1-5; 8 bases are a match to TRBD1. The CDR3 length is 16 residues. Trimming cost V 5 bases and J 4 bases; bases outside gene matches: 10. Per germline, CDR1 MDHEN and CDR2 SYDVKM. CDR3 sequence reads: CASSPGQGAHNQPQHF. The CDR3 region has the DNA TGTGCCAGCAGTCCTGGGCAGGGGGCGCATAATCAGCCCCAGCATTTT.

The chain is built from TRBV5-1 and TRBJ1-1, with D unclear. Germline V gene data show CDR1 as SGHRS and CDR2 as YFSETQ. This CDR3 spans 16 amino acids. The germline V and J ends were trimmed by 0 bases and 5 bases, with 17 bases remaining between them. The CDR3 is CASSLGVGWGGTEAFF. In DNA, the CDR3 is TGCGCCAGCAGCTTGGGAGTCGGTTGGGGAGGTACTGAAGCTTTCTTT.

The chain carries TRBV2 and TRBJ2-5, with 14 bases fitting TRBD2. Germline V CDR1 and CDR2: SNHLY, FYNNEI. This CDR3 region has 18 residues. V dropped 3 bases and J dropped 2; count of bases not matched to a gene: 8. The CDR3 reads CASSEHTGTSGGQETQYF. CDR3 in DNA: TGTGCCAGCAGTGAGCACACCGGGACTAGCGGGGGACAAGAGACCCAGTACTTC.

The chain couples TRBV28 to TRBJ2-2; 10 bases match TRBD2. The V gene end was trimmed by 3 bases and the J gene end by 3 bases; junction bases not matched to a gene: 7. In germline, CDR1 is MDHEN, CDR2 SYDVKM. The CDR3 length is 17 residues. CDR3 in DNA: TGTGCCAGCAGTTTCCCCCTAGCGGGAGACTACACCGGGGAGCTGTTTTTT. This gives the protein CASSFPLAGDYTGELFF.

A few counts support this clone. The V and J genes are TRBV7-8 and TRBJ1-2; 7 nucleotides align to TRBD1. V shed 5 bases and J 2 bases; nucleotides not matched to a gene: 5. Germline V gene data show CDR1 as SGHVS and CDR2 as FQNEAQ. The CDR3 is made up of 14 amino acids. In nucleotides, the CDR3 is TGTGCCAGCAGCCTTCGGGACAGAAACTATGGCTACACCTTC. Translation gives CASSLRDRNYGYTF. Looking up the rest from reference TRBV7-8 and TRBJ1-2 gives the full variable domain: GAGVSQSPRYKVAKRGQDVALRCDPISGHVSLFWYQQALGQGPEFLTYFQNEAQLDKSGLPSDRFFAERPEGSVSTLKIQRTQQEDSAVYLCASSLRDRNYGYTFGSGTRLTVV.

This sequence joins TRBV7-6 and TRBJ1-5; TRBD1 agrees at 7 bases. The germline CDR1 and CDR2 sequences are SGHVS and FNYEAQ. With 5 bases clipped from V and 0 bases from J, the junction kept 7 bases outside the gene matches. The CDR3 has 16 residues. The CDR3 region has the DNA TGTGCCAGCAGCGGAGGGGGCTGGAATAGCAATCAGCCCCAGCATTTT. Protein product: CASSGGGWNSNQPQHF.

The CDR3, as DNA: TGTGCCAGCAGCTTGTCAGACGAGCAGTACTTC. Translation: CASSLSDEQYF. This chain uses TRBV5-6 with TRBJ2-7; no firm D call. The CDR3 totals 11 residues. The V gene lost 1 base and the J gene lost 5 bases, with 4 bases spanning the gap. The germline CDR1 and CDR2 sequences are SGHDT and YYEEEE.

This chain joins TRBV7-6 and TRBJ2-3, with 12 bases aligning to TRBD2. Germline CDR1 and CDR2: SGHVS and FNYEAQ. The CDR3 totals 15 residues. Trimming cost V 5 bases and J 5 bases; bases outside gene matches: 5. The CDR3 nucleotides are TGTGCCAGCAGCAGACTAGCGGGAGAGGGAGATACGCAGTATTTT. Translated: CASSRLAGEGDTQYF.

This clone appeared a single time. The chain recombines TRBV6-1 with TRBJ2-7; possible D gene TRBD2, 6 bases. V lost 4 bases and J 4 bases, leaving 14 bases between the germline ends. Germline CDR1 MNHNS, CDR2 SASEGT. CDR3 length: 14 residues. In DNA form, the CDR3 reads TGTGCCAGCAGTGCTCTCGGGAGTCGGTACGAGCAGTACTTC. As protein: CASSALGSRYEQYF.

This chain joins TRBV9 and TRBJ2-7, with D possibly being TRBD2 (6 bases). The CDR3 length is 14 residues. Trimming left V 4 bases short and J 2 bases short, with 13 bases between. Germline V CDR1 and CDR2: SGDLS, YYNGEE. CDR3 DNA: TGTGCCAGCAGCAGGGACTTCGAGCCCTACGAGCAGTACTTC. Translation: CASSRDFEPYEQYF.

In its sample, this clone was seen once. The chain employs TRBV6-5 and TRBJ2-3, with D maybe TRBD1 (6 bases). CDR1 MNHEY and CDR2 SVGAGI come from the germline V gene. CDR3 length equals 14 residues. V was clipped by 0 bases and J by 6 bases, with 10 bases between them. Here the CDR3 reads CASSYSEQGDTQYF. The CDR3 nucleotides are TGTGCCAGCAGTTACTCAGAGCAGGGGGATACGCAGTATTTT.

V gene TRBV14 combines with J gene TRBJ2-5, with TRBD2 identical over 9 bases. The CDR3 is 18 amino acids. The V and J ends lost 4 bases and 4 bases, in that order; junction bases with no gene match: 16. Germline CDR1 SGHDN, CDR2 FVKESK. The CDR3 DNA is TGTGCCAGCAGCCTCCTCCTAACTTTAGCGGGAGTTTCAGAGACCCAGTACTTC. Translation: CASSLLLTLAGVSETQYF.

In DNA, the CDR3 is TGTGCCAGCAGCACCACCTTGTTACAGGGAGCAGATACGCAGTATTTT. Protein: CASSTTLLQGADTQYF. This sequence joins TRBV6-4 and TRBJ2-3, with a possible D match to TRBD1 (6 bases). Per the germline V gene, CDR1 is MRHNA and CDR2 is SNTAGT. Trimming pared 6 bases from V and 4 bases from J, leaving 20 bases between. The CDR3 is 16 amino acids.

The CDR3 spells CASSFGTGHNQPQHF. CDR3 nucleotides: TGTGCCAGCAGCTTCGGGACAGGCCACAATCAGCCCCAGCATTTT. The chain combines TRBV5-4 with TRBJ1-5, with TRBD1 matching 8 bases. The germline CDR1 and CDR2 sequences are SGHNT and YYREEE (reference sequence). The CDR3 consists of 15 residues. The ends lost 2 bases at V and 3 bases at J; junction bases unmatched: 4.

This clone turned up a few times. The V and J genes are TRBV4-2 and TRBJ1-1, with a possible D match to TRBD1 (5 bases). The V end lost 1 base, the J end lost 6 bases, and 9 bases lay between the germline ends. Germline V lookup: CDR1 LGHNA, CDR2 YNFKEQ. CDR3 length equals 13 residues. The CDR3 loop is CASSQGTGAEAFF. The CDR3 coding sequence is TGTGCCAGCAGCCAAGGGACGGGGGCTGAAGCTTTCTTT.